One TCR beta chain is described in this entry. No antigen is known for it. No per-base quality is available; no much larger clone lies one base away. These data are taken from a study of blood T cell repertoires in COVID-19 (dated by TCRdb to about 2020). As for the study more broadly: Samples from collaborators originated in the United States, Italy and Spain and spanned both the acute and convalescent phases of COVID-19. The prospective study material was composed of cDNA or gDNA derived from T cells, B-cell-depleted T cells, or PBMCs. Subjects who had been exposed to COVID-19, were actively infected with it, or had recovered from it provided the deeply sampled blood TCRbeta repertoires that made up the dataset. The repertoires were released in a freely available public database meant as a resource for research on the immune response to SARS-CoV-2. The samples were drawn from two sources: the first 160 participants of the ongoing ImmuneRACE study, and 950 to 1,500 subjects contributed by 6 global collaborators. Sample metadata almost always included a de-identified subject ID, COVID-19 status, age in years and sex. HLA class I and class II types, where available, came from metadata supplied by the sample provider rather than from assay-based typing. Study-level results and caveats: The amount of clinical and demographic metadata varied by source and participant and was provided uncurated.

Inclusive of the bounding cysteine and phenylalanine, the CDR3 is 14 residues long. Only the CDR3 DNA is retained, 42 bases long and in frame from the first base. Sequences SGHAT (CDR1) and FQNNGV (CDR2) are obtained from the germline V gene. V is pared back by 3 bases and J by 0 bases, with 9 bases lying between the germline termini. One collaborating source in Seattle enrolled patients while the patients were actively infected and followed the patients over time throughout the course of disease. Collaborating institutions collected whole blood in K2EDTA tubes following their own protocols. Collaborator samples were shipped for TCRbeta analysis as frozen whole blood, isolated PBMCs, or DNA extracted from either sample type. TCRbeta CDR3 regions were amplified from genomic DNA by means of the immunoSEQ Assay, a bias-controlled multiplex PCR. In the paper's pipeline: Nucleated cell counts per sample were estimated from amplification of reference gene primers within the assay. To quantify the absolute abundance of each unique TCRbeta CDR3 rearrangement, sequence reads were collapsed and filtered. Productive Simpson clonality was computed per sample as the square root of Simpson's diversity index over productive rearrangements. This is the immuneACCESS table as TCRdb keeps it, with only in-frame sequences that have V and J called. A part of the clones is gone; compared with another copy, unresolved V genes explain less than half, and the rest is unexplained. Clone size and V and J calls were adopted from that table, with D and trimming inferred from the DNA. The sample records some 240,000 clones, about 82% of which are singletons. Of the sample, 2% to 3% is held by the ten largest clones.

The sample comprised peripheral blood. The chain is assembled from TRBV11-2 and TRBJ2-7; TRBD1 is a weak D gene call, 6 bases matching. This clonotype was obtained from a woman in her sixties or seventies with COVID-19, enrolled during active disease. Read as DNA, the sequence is TGTGCCAGCAGCTTGGACAGAGTCTCCTACGAGCAGTACTTC. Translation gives CASSLDRVSYEQYF.